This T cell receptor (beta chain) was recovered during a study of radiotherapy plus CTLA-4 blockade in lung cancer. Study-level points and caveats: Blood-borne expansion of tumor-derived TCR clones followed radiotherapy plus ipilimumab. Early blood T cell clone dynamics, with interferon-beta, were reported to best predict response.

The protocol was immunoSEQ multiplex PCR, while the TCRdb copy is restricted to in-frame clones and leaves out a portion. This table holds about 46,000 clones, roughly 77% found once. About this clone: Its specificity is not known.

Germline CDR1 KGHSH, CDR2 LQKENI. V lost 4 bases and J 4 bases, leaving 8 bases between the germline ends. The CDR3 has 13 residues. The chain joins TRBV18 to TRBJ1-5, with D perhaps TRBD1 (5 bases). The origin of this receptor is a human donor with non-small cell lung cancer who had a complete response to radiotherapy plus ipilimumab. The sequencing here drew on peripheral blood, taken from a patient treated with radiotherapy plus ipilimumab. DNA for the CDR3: TGTGCCAGCTCACAAGGGGAAAATCAGCCCCAGCATTTT. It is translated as CASSQGENQPQHF. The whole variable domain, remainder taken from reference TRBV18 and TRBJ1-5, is NAGVMQNPRHLVRRRGQEARLRCSPMKGHSHVYWYRQLPEEGLKFMVYLQKENIIDESGMPKERFSAEFPKEGPSILRIQQVVRGDSAAYFCASSQGENQPQHFGDGTRLSIL.